Here is one T cell receptor (beta chain) with its context. This entry is derived from a study of T cell responses to AZD1222 COVID-19 vaccine. Only in-frame clones appear in the TCRdb table, and some are missing; sequencing was by immunoSEQ multiplex PCR. The profile shows roughly 120,000 clones, 75% to 90% of them singletons. The germline gives CDR1 SGHNT, CDR2 YYREEE (reference sequence). V dropped 4 bases and J dropped 6 bases, with 20 bases sitting between them. This CDR3 has 16 residues. The V and J genes are TRBV5-4 and TRBJ2-1, with D possibly matching TRBD2 (6 bases). This specimen was peripheral blood, taken 28 days after the second AZD1222 dose. The TCR comes from an adult who received the AZD1222 COVID-19 vaccine. CDR3 sequence: CASSIFGGVLANEQFF. CDR3 nucleotide sequence: TGTGCCAGCAGCATATTTGGCGGGGTTCTGGCCAATGAGCAGTTCTTC.